The T cell receptor (beta chain) described here comes from a study of T cell changes during pregnancy in multiple sclerosis. Germline CDR1 and CDR2: KGHSH and LQKENI. The CDR3 loop spans 16 amino acids. V lost 0 bases and J lost 10; bases outside the gene matches: 5. Data came from immunoSEQ multiplex PCR; TCRdb stores just in-frame clones and leaves some out. Of approximately 50,000 clones listed, approximately 93% are singletons. This sequence originates from a female donor with multiple sclerosis, enrolled in a pregnancy study. The rearrangement joins TRBV18 to TRBJ2-1; 14 bases are a match to TRBD2. Source: CD4+ T cells from peripheral blood mononuclear cells, taken in the third trimester of pregnancy. The CDR3 DNA reads TGTGCCAGCTCACCACCGGGACTAGCGGGAGATGGGGAGCAGTTCTTC. It codes for CASSPPGLAGDGEQFF.